The 24 T cell receptor beta chains below were found in one sample sequenced in a study of blood T cell repertoires in COVID-19. Produced via immunoSEQ multiplex PCR; TCRdb's table is partial and in-frame only. The sample holds about 38,000 clones, approximately 87% seen once. The sample comprised peripheral blood. These receptors originate from a man in his fifties or sixties with active or convalescent COVID-19.

The gene calls are TRBV7-9 and TRBJ1-6; TRBD1 agrees at 7 bases. CDR3 length: 15 amino acids. Losses at the gene ends were 5 bases for V and 7 bases for J; bases not matched to a gene: 8. The germline V gene has CDR1 SEHNR and CDR2 FQNEAQ (reference sequence). CDR3 in amino acids: CASSPRQGRNSPLHF. The CDR3 bases are TGTGCCAGCAGCCCAAGACAGGGACGGAATTCACCCCTCCACTTT.

The chain recombines TRBV13 with TRBJ1-2; 11 positions agree with TRBD1. This CDR3 has 13 amino acids. The V segment lost 5 bases and the J segment 7 bases; nucleotides outside the gene matches: 3. CDR1 and CDR2 from the germline V gene are PRHDT and FYEKMQ (reference sequence). The CDR3 DNA reads TGTGCCAGCAGCCCGGACAGGGGGCTTGGCTACACCTTC. Translation gives CASSPDRGLGYTF.

The chain uses TRBV9 and TRBJ2-2; possible D gene TRBD2, 6 bases. V shed 0 bases and J shed 1 base, with 7 bases lying between them. There are 15 residues in the CDR3. CDR1 and CDR2 from the germline V gene are SGDLS and YYNGEE. The CDR3 sequence: CASSVGGENTGELFF. In DNA, the CDR3 is TGTGCCAGCAGCGTAGGGGGGGAGAACACCGGGGAGCTGTTTTTT. The full variable domain, with the rest looked up from reference TRBV9 and TRBJ2-2, is DSGVTQTPKHLITATGQRVTLRCSPRSGDLSVYWYQQSLDQGLQFLIQYYNGEERAKGNILERFSAQQFPDLHSELNLSSLELGDSALYFCASSVGGENTGELFFGEGSRLTVL.

This chain links TRBV28 with TRBJ2-7, with 9 bases aligning to TRBD1. CDR1 and CDR2 (germline): MDHEN, SYDVKM. There are 13 residues in the CDR3. With V trimmed by 10 bases and J by 2 bases, 6 bases remained unmatched. The CDR3 DNA reads as TGTGCCACAACCGGGACAGGGCCCTACGAGCAGTACTTC. It codes for CATTGTGPYEQYF.

The chain carries TRBV28 and TRBJ1-2, with 7 bases aligning to TRBD1. This CDR3 is 12 amino acids long. Germline V gene lookup returns CDR1 MDHEN and CDR2 SYDVKM. V was clipped by 6 bases and J by 8 bases; unmatched bases: 6. The CDR3 sequence: CASSRGIQGYTF. In DNA, the CDR3 is TGTGCCAGCAGCAGGGGGATACAGGGCTACACCTTC.

This chain uses TRBV27 with TRBJ2-7; 8 bases fit TRBD2. From germline, CDR1 is MNHEY and CDR2 SMNVEV (reference sequence). The junction had 7 bases not matched to a gene; V was cut back by 6 bases and J by 3 bases. CDR3 length: 14 residues. The CDR3 reads CASSPGGGVYEQYF. CDR3 bases: TGTGCCAGCAGCCCGGGGGGGGGCGTCTACGAGCAGTACTTC.

V gene TRBV6-5 combines with J gene TRBJ2-6; no clear D. Germline-derived CDR1 and CDR2 are MNHEY and SVGAGI. The length of the CDR3 is 14 residues. Trimming stripped 6 bases from V and 5 bases from J, with 11 bases between. CDR3 bases: TGTGCCAGCAGCGACAAGATCTGGGCCAACGTCCTGACTTTC. It codes for CASSDKIWANVLTF.

The chain employs TRBV9 and TRBJ2-7; 11 bases match TRBD2. CDR1 is SGDLS and CDR2 is YYNGEE in the germline V gene. Unmatched junction bases numbered 5, after V lost 0 bases and J lost 3 bases. The CDR3 is made up of 16 amino acids. DNA of the CDR3: TGTGCCAGCAGCGTAGGAACTAGCGGGAGTATCTACGAGCAGTACTTC. It specifies CASSVGTSGSIYEQYF.

The rearrangement joins TRBV24-1 to TRBJ2-5; no clear D gene. This CDR3 has 14 residues. Trimming cost V 4 bases and J 3 bases, with 11 bases left between them. CDR1 and CDR2 from the germline V gene are KGHDR and SFDVKD. The CDR3 sequence is CATSDPGTKETQYF. In nucleotides, the CDR3 is TGTGCCACCAGTGACCCAGGAACCAAAGAGACCCAGTACTTC.

This chain links TRBV7-9 with TRBJ1-1; the D is unclear. This CDR3 has 13 residues. Germline CDR1 SEHNR, CDR2 FQNEAQ (reference sequence). With 5 bases removed from V and 5 bases from J, the gap between germline ends came to 12 bases. The CDR3 sequence is CASSLSEGTEAFF. The CDR3, as DNA: TGTGCCAGCAGCCTTTCCGAGGGTACTGAAGCTTTCTTT. The variable domain in full, completed from reference TRBV7-9 and TRBJ1-1, reads DTGVSQNPRHKITKRGQNVTFRCDPISEHNRLYWYRQTLGQGPEFLTYFQNEAQLEKSRLLSDRFSAERPKGSFSTLEIQRTEQGDSAMYLCASSLSEGTEAFFGQGTRLTVV.

This sequence joins TRBV7-3 and TRBJ2-2; TRBD2 agrees at 8 bases. The CDR3 has 16 residues. The junction had 6 bases not matched to a gene; V was cut back by 4 bases and J by 2 bases. Germline CDR1 is SGHTA and CDR2 is FQGTGA. The CDR3 loop is CASSSDSGTNTGELFF. The CDR3 nucleotides are TGTGCCAGCAGCTCCGATAGCGGGACTAACACCGGGGAGCTGTTTTTT.

The chain couples TRBV9 to TRBJ2-5; the match to TRBD2 covers 10 bases. The CDR3 is made up of 17 amino acids. V was pared by 0 bases and J by 4 bases, with 9 bases of the junction left unmatched. CDR1 SGDLS and CDR2 YYNGEE come from the germline V gene. The CDR3 DNA follows: TGTGCCAGCAGCGTAGGGTCTGCTAGCGGGAGTGTAGAGACCCAGTACTTC. Translating it yields CASSVGSASGSVETQYF.

The V gene is TRBV29-1, the J gene TRBJ2-1, with 13 bases lining up with TRBD2. In germline, CDR1 is SQVTM, CDR2 ANQGSEA. CDR3 length: 14 amino acids. Trimming at V came to 5 bases and at J to 10 bases, leaving 8 bases not matched to a gene. The CDR3 sequence: CSVSSLAGGTEQFF. CDR3 coding DNA: TGCAGCGTTTCGTCACTAGCGGGAGGGACGGAGCAGTTCTTC.

The genes are TRBV2 and TRBJ2-1; D not resolved. V was trimmed by 4 bases and J by 0 bases, leaving 13 bases between them. The CDR3 has 16 amino acids. Germline assignment: CDR1 SNHLY and CDR2 FYNNEI. The CDR3 protein is CASSAPQVNSYNEQFF. CDR3 sequence (DNA): TGTGCCAGCAGTGCCCCGCAGGTCAACTCCTACAATGAGCAGTTCTTC.

This chain connects TRBV2 to TRBJ2-7; TRBD2 agrees at 10 bases. This CDR3 is built from 14 residues. The trim removed 8 bases at V and 4 bases at J, leaving 8 bases unmatched. CDR1 and CDR2 (germline): SNHLY, FYNNEI. The CDR3 here is CASQAGGLGYEQYV. DNA for the CDR3: TGTGCCAGCCAAGCGGGGGGGCTTGGGTACGAGCAGTACGTC.

The genes are TRBV7-9 and TRBJ2-3, with 10 bases fitting TRBD2. Germline CDR1 reads SEHNR; CDR2 reads FQNEAQ (reference sequence). The V and J ends lost 5 bases and 1 base, in that order; junction bases with no gene match: 3. This CDR3 has 15 residues. The CDR3 sequence: CASSLGTSGTDTQYF. For the CDR3, the DNA is TGTGCCAGCAGCCTCGGGACTAGCGGCACAGATACGCAGTATTTT. The full variable domain, in which reference TRBV7-9 and TRBJ2-3 provide the parts outside the CDR3, is DTGVSQNPRHKITKRGQNVTFRCDPISEHNRLYWYRQTLGQGPEFLTYFQNEAQLEKSRLLSDRFSAERPKGSFSTLEIQRTEQGDSAMYLCASSLGTSGTDTQYFGPGTRLTVL.

The chain has TRBV7-3 and TRBJ1-5; tentative D call: TRBD1 (5 bases). The CDR3 extends over 17 amino acids. V lost 5 bases and J lost 1, with 18 bases in between. Germline V lookup: CDR1 SGHTA, CDR2 FQGTGA. CDR3 loop: CASSHYSSPGSNQPQHF. The CDR3 bases are TGTGCCAGCAGCCACTATTCCTCTCCAGGGAGCAATCAGCCCCAGCATTTT.

The V gene is TRBV4-2, the J gene TRBJ2-3; 7 bases are a match to TRBD1. Germline V gene sequence: CDR1 LGHNA, CDR2 YNFKEQ. The J segment lost 6 bases and the V segment lost 3 bases, leaving 6 bases of the junction unmatched. This CDR3 has 14 residues. The CDR3 here is CASSHGARGDTQYF. CDR3 nucleotides: TGTGCCAGCAGCCATGGGGCCAGGGGGGATACGCAGTATTTT.

The chain links TRBV28 to TRBJ1-5; TRBD1 might be the D (5 bases). CDR3 length equals 15 residues. V gave up 7 bases and J gave up 2 bases, with 15 bases separating them. Germline V CDR1 and CDR2: MDHEN, SYDVKM. The CDR3 region is CASTPFRGGNQPQHF. In nucleotides, the CDR3 is TGTGCCAGCACTCCTTTCCGGGGGGGCAATCAGCCCCAGCATTTT. The full variable domain, rest sourced from reference TRBV28 and TRBJ1-5, is DVKVTQSSRYLVKRTGEKVFLECVQDMDHENMFWYRQDPGLGLRLIYFSYDVKMKEKGDIPEGYSVSREKKERFSLILESASTNQTSMYLCASTPFRGGNQPQHFGDGTRLSIL.

This sequence joins TRBV3-1 (or the pseudogene TRBV3-2) and TRBJ1-6; 10 nucleotides match TRBD1. The CDR3 spans 13 residues. V lost 8 bases and J lost 6; bases outside the gene matches: 1. CDR1 and CDR2 (germline): LGHDT, YNNKEL (reference sequence). The CDR3 region is CASGDRGNSPLHF. CDR3 nucleotides: TGTGCCAGCGGGGACAGGGGTAATTCACCCCTCCACTTT.

Here the CDR3 DNA reads TGTGCCAGCAGCCCCGGGGGGTCGCGCCTCCACTTT. Encoded protein: CASSPGGSRLHF. This chain uses TRBV6-6 with TRBJ1-6; weak D call: TRBD1 (5 bases). The germline gives CDR1 MNHNY, CDR2 SVGAGI (reference sequence). V lost 6 bases and J lost 15, with 15 bases in between. This CDR3 is built from 12 residues.

The chain employs TRBV19 and TRBJ1-4; no definite D call. This CDR3 spans 15 amino acids. The V gene lost 5 bases and the J gene lost 3 bases, with 13 bases spanning the gap. Germline assignment: CDR1 LNHDA and CDR2 SQIVND (reference sequence). The CDR3 DNA reads TGTGCCAGTAGTGCGAACAGATGGGCTAATGAAAAACTGTTTTTT. Translated: CASSANRWANEKLFF.

The count of this clone is one. The chain carries TRBV6-5 and TRBJ2-2; possible D gene TRBD2, 6 bases. The CDR3 is 14 residues long. V lost 4 bases to trimming and J lost 2 bases, with 8 bases between them. The germline CDR1 and CDR2 sequences are MNHEY and SVGAGI. CDR3 region: CASSWAGNTGELFF. The DNA of the CDR3 is TGTGCCAGCAGTTGGGCGGGAAACACCGGGGAGCTGTTTTTT.

The chain recombines TRBV11-2 with TRBJ2-7; a possible D gene is TRBD2 (5 bases). Germline V gene sequence: CDR1 SGHAT, CDR2 FQNNGV. Trimming took off 0 bases at V and 6 bases at J, with 12 bases between the two ends. The CDR3 contains 14 residues. The CDR3 sequence: CASSLDLSGGEQYV. The CDR3, as DNA: TGTGCCAGCAGCTTAGATCTCAGCGGTGGCGAGCAGTACGTC.